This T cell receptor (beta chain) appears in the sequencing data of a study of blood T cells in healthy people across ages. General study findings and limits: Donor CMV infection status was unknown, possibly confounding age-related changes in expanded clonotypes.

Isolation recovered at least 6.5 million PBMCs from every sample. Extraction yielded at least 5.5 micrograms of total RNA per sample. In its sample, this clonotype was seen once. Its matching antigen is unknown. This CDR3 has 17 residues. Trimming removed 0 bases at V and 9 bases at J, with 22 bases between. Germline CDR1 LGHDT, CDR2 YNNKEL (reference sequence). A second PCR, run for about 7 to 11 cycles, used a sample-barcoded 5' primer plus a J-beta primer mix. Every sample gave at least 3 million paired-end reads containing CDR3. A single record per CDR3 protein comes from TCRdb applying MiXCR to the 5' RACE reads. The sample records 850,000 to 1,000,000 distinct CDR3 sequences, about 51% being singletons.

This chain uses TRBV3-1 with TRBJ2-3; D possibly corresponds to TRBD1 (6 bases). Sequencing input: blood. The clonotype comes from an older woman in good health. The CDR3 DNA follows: TGTGCCAGCAGCCAAGAAGACAGGTCAGCCACCCGAGGGACGCAGTATTTT. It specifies CASSQEDRSATRGTQYF.